One TCR beta chain is described in this entry. Only in-frame clones appear in the TCRdb table, and some are missing; sequencing was by immunoSEQ multiplex PCR. The sample lists about 260,000 clones; over 75% were seen once. The sample belongs to a study of blood T cell repertoires in COVID-19. Study context: The United States, Italy and Spain provided the acute and convalescent COVID-19 samples. T cells, B-cell-depleted T cells, or PBMCs supplied cDNA or gDNA.

With 1 base removed from V and 1 base from J, the gap between germline ends came to 13 bases. CDR1 is SEHNR, CDR2 FQNEAQ, per germline (reference sequence). The CDR3 has 16 residues. The V call is TRBV7-9, the J call TRBJ1-1; D might be TRBD1 (6 bases). This clonotype was sampled from a human donor in a cohort sampled during active COVID-19. Sequenced material: peripheral blood. CDR3 protein: CASSLGNRDGNTEAFF. The CDR3, as DNA: TGTGCCAGCAGCTTAGGGAACAGGGATGGGAACACTGAAGCTTTCTTT.